This TCR beta chain emerged from a study of CD8+ T cells in alopecia areata. As the sequencing template, cDNA was produced by extracting RNA and reverse transcribing it. Assay used: immunoSEQ multiplex PCR; TCRdb lists only in-frame clones, some missing. The sample lists some 99,000 clones, around 55% occurring once. As concerns this clone: Its antigen is unknown.

This CDR3 is 13 amino acids long. The V gene's germline CDR1 is MNHEY and CDR2 SMNVEV (reference sequence). V dropped 1 base and J dropped 4 bases, with 5 bases sitting between them. Findings and caveats of the study: Researchers reported that TCR sharing among patients proved less clear than in mice, possibly HLA-linked.

Noted treatment: oral pan-JAK inhibitor, 5-10 mg twice daily. This sequence joins TRBV27 and TRBJ1-5; D remains unclear. The sequencing here drew on CD8+ T cells sorted from blood, taken at week 4, from a patient treated with tofacitinib. This receptor was identified in a human donor with alopecia areata. CDR3 sequence: CASSLFGNQPQHF. DNA for the CDR3: TGTGCCAGCAGTTTATTCGGAAATCAGCCCCAGCATTTT.